This entry lists 3 T cell receptor beta chains sequenced from one sample in a study of CD8 T cells in Susac syndrome. When the RNA was reverse transcribed, random hexamers were used with an input of roughly 0.5 to 1 ug. Via MiXCR, TCRdb re-called the immunoSEQ multiplex PCR reads, giving one row per CDR3 protein. The sample lists under 550,000 distinct CDR3 sequences, more than 70% occurring once. The sequencing input was CD8+ T cells from PBMCs. Source of these receptors: a human donor with multiple sclerosis.

This clonotype was recorded only once. The rearrangement uses TRBV27 and TRBJ2-1, with TRBD2 matching over 7 bases. The V gene's germline CDR1 is MNHEY and CDR2 SMNVEV (reference sequence). CDR3 size: 11 residues. Trimming at V came to 6 bases and at J to 16 bases, leaving 9 bases not matched to a gene. Here the CDR3 reads CASSQDGGSFF. The CDR3 DNA reads as TGTGCCAGCAGCCAAGACGGGGGGTCATTCTTC.

V and J are TRBV7-9 and TRBJ2-5, with no clear D. The CDR3 length is 14 residues. Germline V gene data show CDR1 as SEHNR and CDR2 as FQNEAQ (reference sequence). With 0 bases removed from V and 2 bases from J, the gap between germline ends came to 7 bases. CDR3 coding DNA: TGTGCCAGCAGCTTAGCGGACCAACAAGAGACCCAGTACTTC. It encodes CASSLADQQETQYF.

V gene TRBV16 combines with J gene TRBJ2-7; weak D call: TRBD1 (5 bases). V was pared by 4 bases and J by 2 bases, with 12 bases between. The CDR3 is made up of 14 amino acids. Germline V gene sequence: CDR1 KGHSY, CDR2 FQNENV. In DNA form, the CDR3 reads TGTGCCAGCAGCCCCTTGGTAGGGGCCTACGAGCAGTACTTC. This encodes CASSPLVGAYEQYF.